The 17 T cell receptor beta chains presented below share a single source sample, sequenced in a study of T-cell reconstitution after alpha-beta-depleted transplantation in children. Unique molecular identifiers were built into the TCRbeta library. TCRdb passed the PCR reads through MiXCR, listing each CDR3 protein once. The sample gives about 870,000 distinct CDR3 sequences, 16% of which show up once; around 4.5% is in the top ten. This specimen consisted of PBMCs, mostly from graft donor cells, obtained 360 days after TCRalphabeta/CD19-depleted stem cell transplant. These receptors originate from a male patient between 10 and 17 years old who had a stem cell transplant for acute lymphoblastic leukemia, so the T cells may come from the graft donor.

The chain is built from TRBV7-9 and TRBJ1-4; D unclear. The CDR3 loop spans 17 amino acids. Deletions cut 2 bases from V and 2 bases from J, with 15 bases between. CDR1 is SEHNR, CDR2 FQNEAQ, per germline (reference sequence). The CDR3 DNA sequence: TGTGCCAGCAGCTTAAGGAGGTTCACGGCGACTAATGAAAAACTGTTTTTT. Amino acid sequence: CASSLRRFTATNEKLFF.

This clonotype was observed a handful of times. CDR3 in amino acids: CASSPRGRRDEQFF. For the CDR3, the DNA is TGTGCCAGCAGCCCCCGGGGGCGGAGGGATGAGCAGTTCTTC. The rearrangement links TRBV7-9 to TRBJ2-1; D may be TRBD1 or TRBD2 (6 bases each). CDR1 is SEHNR and CDR2 is FQNEAQ in the germline V gene (reference sequence). V shed 5 bases and J shed 8 bases, with 16 bases lying between them. The CDR3 loop spans 14 amino acids.

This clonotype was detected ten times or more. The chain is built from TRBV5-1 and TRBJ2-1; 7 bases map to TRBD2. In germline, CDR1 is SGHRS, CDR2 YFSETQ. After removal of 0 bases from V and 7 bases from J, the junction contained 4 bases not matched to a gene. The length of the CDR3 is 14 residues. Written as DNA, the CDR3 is TGCGCCAGCAGCTTGGCTACGGGGGGAAATGAGCAGTTCTTC. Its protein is CASSLATGGNEQFF.

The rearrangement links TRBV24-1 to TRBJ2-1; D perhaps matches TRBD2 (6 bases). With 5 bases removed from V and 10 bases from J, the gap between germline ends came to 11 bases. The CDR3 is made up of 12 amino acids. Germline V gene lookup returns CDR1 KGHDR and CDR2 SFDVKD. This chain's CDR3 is CATSGTLAEQFF. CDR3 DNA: TGTGCCACCAGTGGTACCCTAGCGGAGCAGTTCTTC.

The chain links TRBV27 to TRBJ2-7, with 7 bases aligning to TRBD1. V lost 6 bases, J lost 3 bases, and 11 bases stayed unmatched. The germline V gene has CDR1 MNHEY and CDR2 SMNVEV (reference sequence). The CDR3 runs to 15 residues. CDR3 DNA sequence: TGTGCCAGCAGCCGAGACAGGGTGCCCCTCTACGAGCAGTACTTC. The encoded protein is CASSRDRVPLYEQYF.

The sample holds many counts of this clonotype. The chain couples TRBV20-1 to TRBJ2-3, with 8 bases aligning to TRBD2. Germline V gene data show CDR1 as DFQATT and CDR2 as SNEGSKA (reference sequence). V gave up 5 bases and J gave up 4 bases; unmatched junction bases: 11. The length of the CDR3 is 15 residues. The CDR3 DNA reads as TGCAGTGCTGGGAGCGGGAGTGTTTTCGCAGATACGCAGTATTTT. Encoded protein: CSAGSGSVFADTQYF.

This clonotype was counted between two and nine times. CDR3 nucleotides: TGTGCCAGCAGCTTTGGCAGGCACTACGAGCAGTACTTC. Translated: CASSFGRHYEQYF. The gene calls are TRBV11-2 and TRBJ2-7; D is uncertain. The CDR3 has 13 residues. The germline V gene has CDR1 SGHAT and CDR2 FQNNGV. Trimming pared 3 bases from V and 3 bases from J, leaving 9 bases between.

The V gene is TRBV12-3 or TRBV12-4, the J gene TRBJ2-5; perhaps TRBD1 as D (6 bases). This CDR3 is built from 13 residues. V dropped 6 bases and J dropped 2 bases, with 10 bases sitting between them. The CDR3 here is CASSSGAQETQYF. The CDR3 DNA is TGTGCCAGCAGCTCAGGGGCACAAGAGACCCAGTACTTC.

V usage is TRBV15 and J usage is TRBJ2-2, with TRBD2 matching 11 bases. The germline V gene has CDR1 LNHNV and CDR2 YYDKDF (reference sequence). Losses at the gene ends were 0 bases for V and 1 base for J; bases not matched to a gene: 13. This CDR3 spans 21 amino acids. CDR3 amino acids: CATSRESYSGLAGMNTGELFF. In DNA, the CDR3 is TGTGCCACCAGCAGAGAATCATATAGCGGACTAGCGGGTATGAACACCGGGGAGCTGTTTTTT.

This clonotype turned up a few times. The CDR3 nucleotides read TGCGCCAGCAGCTTGGAGGCGGGTAAGGCTTTCTTT. Translation gives CASSLEAGKAFF. This chain links TRBV5-1 with TRBJ1-1; the D is unclear. Germline V CDR1 and CDR2: SGHRS, YFSETQ. The CDR3 length is 12 residues. V was shortened by 0 bases and J by 11 bases, with 11 bases between the two germline ends.

The chain's CDR3 is CASSPGTDIYGYTF. The DNA of the CDR3 is TGTGCCAGCAGCCCAGGGACAGACATCTATGGCTACACCTTC. The chain is built from TRBV7-9 and TRBJ1-2, with TRBD1 matching over 7 bases. The CDR3 runs to 14 residues. Germline CDR1 and CDR2: SEHNR and FQNEAQ (reference sequence). V lost 5 bases and J lost 4; bases outside the gene matches: 7. The variable domain in full, with the rest retrieved from reference TRBV7-9 and TRBJ1-2, is DTGVSQNPRHKITKRGQNVTFRCDPISEHNRLYWYRQTLGQGPEFLTYFQNEAQLEKSRLLSDRFSAERPKGSFSTLEIQRTEQGDSAMYLCASSPGTDIYGYTFGSGTRLTVV.

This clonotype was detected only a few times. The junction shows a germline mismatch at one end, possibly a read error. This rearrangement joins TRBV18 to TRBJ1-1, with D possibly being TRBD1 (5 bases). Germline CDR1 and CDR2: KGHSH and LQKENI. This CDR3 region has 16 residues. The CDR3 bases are TGTGCCAGCTCCCCACAAAGGCAGGGAATGAACACTGAAGCTTTCTTT. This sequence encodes CASSPQRQGMNTEAFF.

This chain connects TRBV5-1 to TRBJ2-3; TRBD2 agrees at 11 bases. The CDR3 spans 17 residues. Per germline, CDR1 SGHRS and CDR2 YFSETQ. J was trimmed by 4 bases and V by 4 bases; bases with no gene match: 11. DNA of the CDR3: TGCGCCAGCAGCCCGCCGCGCGCTAGCGGGAGGCCAGATACGCAGTATTTT. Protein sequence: CASSPPRASGRPDTQYF.

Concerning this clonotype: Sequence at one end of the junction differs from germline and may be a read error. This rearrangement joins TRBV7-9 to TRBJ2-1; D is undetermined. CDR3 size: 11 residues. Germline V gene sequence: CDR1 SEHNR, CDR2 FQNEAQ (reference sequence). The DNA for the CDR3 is TGTGCCAGCAGCTCCAGGATAGTCTGGATCTTC. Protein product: CASSSRIVWIF.

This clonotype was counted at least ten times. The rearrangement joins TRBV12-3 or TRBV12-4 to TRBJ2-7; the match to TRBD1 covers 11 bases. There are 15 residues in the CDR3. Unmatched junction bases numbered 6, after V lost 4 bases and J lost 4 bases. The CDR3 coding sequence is TGTGCCAGCAGTTCTAGGGACAGGGGGAGGTACGAGCAGTACTTC. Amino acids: CASSSRDRGRYEQYF.

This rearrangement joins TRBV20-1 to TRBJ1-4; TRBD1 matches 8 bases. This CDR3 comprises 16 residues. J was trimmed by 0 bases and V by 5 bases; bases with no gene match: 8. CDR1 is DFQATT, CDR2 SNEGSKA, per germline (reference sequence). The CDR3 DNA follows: TGCAGTGCTCCTGACAGGGGAGTTCCAACTAATGAAAAACTGTTTTTT. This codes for CSAPDRGVPTNEKLFF.

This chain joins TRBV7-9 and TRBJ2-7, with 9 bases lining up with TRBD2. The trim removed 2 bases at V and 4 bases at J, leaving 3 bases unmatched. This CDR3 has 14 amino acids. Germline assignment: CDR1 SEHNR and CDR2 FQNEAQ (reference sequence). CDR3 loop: CASSLNLAGYEQYF. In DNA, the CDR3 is TGTGCCAGCAGCTTAAATCTAGCGGGATACGAGCAGTACTTC.